This T cell receptor (beta chain) was obtained from a study of T-cell reconstitution after alpha-beta-depleted transplantation in children. Preparing the TCRbeta library involved the use of unique molecular identifiers. In TCRdb, the PCR reads were re-called with MiXCR into one record per CDR3 protein. The profile shows 500,000 to 650,000 distinct CDR3 sequences, roughly 10% of them singletons. This clonotype was seen a few times. Its cognate antigen is unknown. General study findings and limits: Counts and diversity of T cells one year after transplant came mostly from newly produced T cells. The study reportedly traced alpha-beta T cells about two months after transplant to several hundred expanded graft clones.

The V gene lost 4 bases and the J gene lost 1 base, with 12 bases spanning the gap. Looked up from germline, CDR1 is SGHRS and CDR2 is YFSETQ. The CDR3 has 16 residues. The chain links TRBV5-1 to TRBJ2-6; D is undetermined. The specimen comprised PBMCs, mostly from graft donor cells, sampled 180 days after TCRalphabeta/CD19-depleted stem cell transplant. The receptor comes from a female patient aged 2-10 years who had a stem cell transplant for aplastic anemia, so the T cells may come from the graft donor. CDR3 in amino acids: CASSPLKGSGANVLTF. The CDR3 DNA follows: TGCGCCAGCAGCCCCCTTAAGGGATCTGGGGCCAACGTCCTGACTTTC.